This passage covers 3 T cell receptor beta chains from one sample sequenced in a study of glioma-infiltrating T cells. Using RNA template, CDR3s of TCR alpha and beta were amplified with iRepertoire arm-PCR. TCRdb reprocessed the multiplex PCR reads via MiXCR and lists one record per CDR3 protein. The sample holds 85,000 to 110,000 distinct CDR3 sequences; 25% to 35% are singletons and the top ten take 40% to 45%. Sequencing input: glioma tissue, nonneoplastic brain tissue, or PBMCs (not recorded which). Receptors originate from a human donor with low-grade glioma or glioblastoma, undergoing nonglioma brain surgery, or in good health (not recorded which).

Points on this clonotype: A much larger clone sits a single nucleotide away, making a read error possible. This chain joins TRBV6-6 and TRBJ1-2; D gene ambiguous. The CDR3 runs 15 residues. Looked up from germline, CDR1 is MNHNY and CDR2 is SVGAGI (reference sequence). V lost 6 bases and J lost 7, with 21 bases in between. The CDR3 coding sequence is TGTGCCAGCAGAAACCCCTCGGTCTTTTACTGTGGCTACACCTTC. The encoded protein is CASRNPSVFYCGYTF.

This clonotype was recorded many times. The chain uses TRBV20-1 and TRBJ2-1; perhaps TRBD2 as D (5 bases). CDR1 and CDR2 (germline): DFQATT, SNEGSKA (reference sequence). The CDR3 is made up of 13 amino acids. Trimming removed 1 base at V and 15 bases at J, with 19 bases between. The CDR3 loop reads CSARGREDRNPFF. CDR3 in DNA: TGCAGTGCTAGAGGACGGGAAGATAGGAATCCGTTCTTC.

About this clonotype itself: The CDR3 end shows no conserved phenylalanine or tryptophan, and so a read error is likely. It is unclear where the CDR3 begins or ends on the DNA, so no DNA is shown, and the CDR3 is as TCRdb lists it. V usage is TRBV6-2 or TRBV6-3 and J usage is TRBJ2-7; TRBD2, the table's D call, was not compared with the DNA. Germline values: CDR1 MNHEY, CDR2 SVGEGT. From its first to its last residue, the CDR3 has 15 amino acids. The CDR3 here is CASSYGRHPTRRKYL.